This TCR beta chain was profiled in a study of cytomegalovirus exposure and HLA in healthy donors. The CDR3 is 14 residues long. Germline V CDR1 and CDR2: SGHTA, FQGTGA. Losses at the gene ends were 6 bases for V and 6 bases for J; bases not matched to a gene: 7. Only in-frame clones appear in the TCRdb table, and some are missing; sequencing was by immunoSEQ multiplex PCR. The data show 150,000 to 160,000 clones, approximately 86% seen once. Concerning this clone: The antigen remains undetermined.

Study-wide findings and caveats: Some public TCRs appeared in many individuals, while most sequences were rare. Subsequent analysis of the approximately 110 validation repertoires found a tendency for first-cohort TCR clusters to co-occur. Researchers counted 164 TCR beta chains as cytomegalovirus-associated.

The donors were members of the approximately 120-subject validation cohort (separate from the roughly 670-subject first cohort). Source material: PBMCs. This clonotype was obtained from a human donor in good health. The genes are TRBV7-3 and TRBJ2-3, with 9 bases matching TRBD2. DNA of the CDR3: TGTGCCAGCAGTCTAGGGACTAGCCCTGATACGCAGTATTTT. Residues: CASSLGTSPDTQYF.